The entry that follows covers one T cell receptor beta chain sequence. The CDR3 loop spans 12 amino acids. CDR1 and CDR2 (germline): SGHTA, FQGNSA. V lost 5 bases and J 9 bases, leaving 8 bases between the germline ends. In the source study's methods: The authors estimated nucleated cell counts from reference gene primer amplification. Here immunoSEQ multiplex PCR was the method, and the copy in TCRdb shows in-frame clones only, minus some. Clone size and V and J calls were adopted from that table, with D and trimming inferred from the DNA. The table records some 260,000 clones, approximately 79% of them present only once. This sample was included in a study of blood T cell repertoires in COVID-19. Overall study context: The cDNA or gDNA used as material had been derived from T cells, B-cell-depleted T cells, or PBMCs.

Enrollees, about 18 to 89 years old, lived in about two dozen US areas. Source material: PBMCs or T cells enriched from blood (not recorded which). The chain has TRBV7-2 and TRBJ1-6; D not certain. The receptor was derived from a man between 25 and 39 years old with acute COVID-19. CDR3 sequence: CASSGRSSPLHF. The CDR3 nucleotides read TGTGCCAGCAGCGGAAGGAGTTCACCCCTCCACTTT. Complete variable domain (other parts from reference TRBV7-2 and TRBJ1-6): GAGVSQSPSNKVTEKGKDVELRCDPISGHTALYWYRQSLGQGLEFLIYFQGNSAPDKSGLPSDRFSAERTGGSVSTLTIQRTQQEDSAVYLCASSGRSSPLHFGNGTRLTVT.